This T cell receptor beta chain was retrieved from a study of T cell repertoires in cytomegalovirus infection. Germline loops: CDR1 SGHDN, CDR2 FVKESK. The CDR3 consists of 12 residues. As to this clonotype: The antigen is not known. One end of the junction fails to match germline, which may point to a read error.

TCRdb re-called the reads through MiXCR, storing one row per CDR3 protein. The table has approximately 990,000 distinct CDR3 sequences, more than 25% seen once. This specimen consisted of cultured CD8+ T cells from PBMCs, obtained from culture after CMV antigen stimulation. The receptor's source is a human donor in good health (CMV status not recorded). Some clones in this sample may be carry-over from other donors' samples. The V call is TRBV14, the J call TRBJ1-1; D call uncertain. CDR3 loop: CASSQDLLEARF. CDR3 DNA: TGTGCCAGCAGCCAAGATCTTCTGGAAGCGAGATTT.